Following are 13 T cell receptor beta chains from one sample sequenced in a study of control samples from healthy donors and cancer patients. Produced via immunoSEQ multiplex PCR; TCRdb's table is partial and in-frame only. The data contain about 180,000 clones, around 89% of them singletons. Sequenced input: blood. Receptors were obtained from a woman between 50 and 59 years old in good health.

This chain links TRBV29-1 with TRBJ2-2, with no clear D. Trimming pared 5 bases from V and 3 bases from J, leaving 7 bases between. The CDR3 length is 12 residues. Looked up from germline, CDR1 is SQVTM and CDR2 is ANQGSEA. As DNA, the CDR3 is TGCAGCGTTTTTACCCACACCGGGGAGCTGTTTTTT. It yields the protein CSVFTHTGELFF.

The chain links TRBV28 to TRBJ2-7; unclear D gene. Germline-derived CDR1 and CDR2 are MDHEN and SYDVKM. The CDR3 loop spans 13 amino acids. V shed 3 bases and J shed 3 bases, with 9 bases lying between them. CDR3 nucleotides: TGTGCCAGCAGTTTCGCGACGAGCTACGAGCAGTACTTC. Its translation is CASSFATSYEQYF.

The genes are TRBV20-1 and TRBJ2-3, with D unclear. CDR1 is DFQATT and CDR2 is SNEGSKA in the germline V gene (reference sequence). The V and J ends lost 6 bases and 5 bases respectively, with 6 bases between them. The CDR3 spans 10 residues. As DNA, the CDR3 is TGCAGTGCCGAGTTAGATACGCAGTATTTT. This encodes CSAELDTQYF.

The chain is built from TRBV5-5 and TRBJ1-2, with D possibly matching TRBD1 (5 bases). CDR3 size: 14 residues. Trimming took 0 bases from V and 3 from J, leaving 9 bases between them. Germline CDR1 SGHKS, CDR2 YYEKEE (reference sequence). The CDR3 nucleotides are TGTGCCAGCAGCTTGGAGGGACTTGACTATGGCTACACCTTC. Protein sequence: CASSLEGLDYGYTF.

The chain is built from TRBV3-1 (or the pseudogene TRBV3-2) and TRBJ1-5, with 10 bases matching TRBD1. This CDR3 has 14 amino acids. Germline V CDR1 and CDR2: LGHDT, YNNKEL (reference sequence). V lost 4 bases and J lost 6; bases outside the gene matches: 3. CDR3 nucleotide sequence: TGTGCCAGCAGCCCGGGGACAGGGGTTCAGCCCCAGCATTTT. It yields the protein CASSPGTGVQPQHF.

This chain links TRBV3-1 (or the pseudogene TRBV3-2) with TRBJ2-5, with D possibly matching TRBD1 (6 bases). The V and J ends lost 7 bases and 0 bases respectively, with 15 bases between them. Germline V lookup: CDR1 LGHDT, CDR2 YNNKEL (reference sequence). The CDR3 length is 15 residues. The DNA for the CDR3 is TGTGCCAGCACCAGAAGGACAGACTACCAAGAGACCCAGTACTTC. It specifies CASTRRTDYQETQYF.

V gene TRBV12-5 combines with J gene TRBJ2-2; D is undetermined. Germline lookup yields CDR1 LGHNT and CDR2 FRNRAP. The CDR3 extends over 13 amino acids. Deletions cut 5 bases from V and 5 bases from J, with 9 bases between. CDR3 DNA: TGTGCTAGTGGTGACCCCGAGACCGGGGAGCTGTTTTTT. This gives the protein CASGDPETGELFF.

The rearrangement joins TRBV7-3 to TRBJ1-6; D not certain. The CDR3 is 13 residues long. In germline, CDR1 is SGHTA, CDR2 FQGTGA. The V and J ends lost 6 bases and 6 bases respectively, with 9 bases between them. The CDR3 loop is CASRQQSNSPLHF. In nucleotides, the CDR3 is TGTGCCAGCAGGCAGCAGTCTAATTCACCCCTCCACTTT.

The gene calls are TRBV3-1 (or the pseudogene TRBV3-2) and TRBJ1-4; perhaps TRBD1 as D (5 bases). The CDR3 extends over 16 amino acids. Between the trimmed V and J ends, which lost 2 bases and 7 bases, there was a span of 17 bases. Per the germline V gene, CDR1 is LGHDT and CDR2 is YNNKEL (reference sequence). The CDR3 loop is CASSQPFRARPEKLFF. DNA for the CDR3: TGTGCCAGCAGCCAACCCTTCAGGGCCCGTCCTGAAAAACTGTTTTTT.

This chain connects TRBV13 to TRBJ2-3, with 15 bases fitting TRBD2. Germline CDR1 reads PRHDT; CDR2 reads FYEKMQ (reference sequence). Trimming took 5 bases from V and 4 from J; bases not matched to a gene: 4. The CDR3 has 16 amino acids. CDR3 DNA sequence: TGTGCCAGCAGCCCGGGGACTAGCGGGAGGCCAGATACGCAGTATTTT. Its translation: CASSPGTSGRPDTQYF.

The genes are TRBV5-4 and TRBJ1-1; D unclear. Germline V CDR1 and CDR2: SGHNT, YYREEE (reference sequence). The V end lost 4 bases, the J end lost 4 bases, and 11 bases lay between the germline ends. This CDR3 region has 13 residues. The CDR3 DNA reads as TGTGCCAGCAGCGTTATCCACAGCACTGAAGCTTTCTTT. It is translated as CASSVIHSTEAFF.

This rearrangement joins TRBV28 to TRBJ2-1, with TRBD2 matching over 14 bases. This CDR3 has 16 amino acids. Germline V gives CDR1 MDHEN, CDR2 SYDVKM. The ends lost 3 bases at V and 10 bases at J; junction bases unmatched: 8. The CDR3 nucleotides are TGTGCCAGCAGTTTGGAGACTAGCGGGAGGGCAAGGGAGCAGTTCTTC. Its translation: CASSLETSGRAREQFF. Together with reference TRBV28 and TRBJ2-1, the CDR3 gives the full variable domain: DVKVTQSSRYLVKRTGEKVFLECVQDMDHENMFWYRQDPGLGLRLIYFSYDVKMKEKGDIPEGYSVSREKKERFSLILESASTNQTSMYLCASSLETSGRAREQFFGPGTRLTVL.

V gene TRBV19 combines with J gene TRBJ1-1, with a weak D call TRBD1 (6 bases). This CDR3 region has 14 residues. Per the germline V gene, CDR1 is LNHDA and CDR2 is SQIVND (reference sequence). Trimming removed 5 bases from V and 0 bases from J, with 10 bases in between. CDR3 region: CASSPTGLNTEAFF. The CDR3 DNA is TGTGCCAGTAGTCCTACAGGGCTGAACACTGAAGCTTTCTTT.